This T cell receptor beta chain was retrieved from a study of shared clonotypes between healthy human individuals. This CDR3 contains 14 residues. Trimming cost V 9 bases and J 2 bases, with 17 bases left between them. The germline V gene encodes CDR1 LNHDA and CDR2 SQIVND (reference sequence). The quantity of DNA used in unsorted PBMC replicate PCRs was approximately 320 ng, corresponding to tens of thousands of T cell genomes. Ten immunoSEQ deep assay plates served to sequence unsorted PBMC DNA. The data were produced by immunoSEQ multiplex PCR, yet TCRdb's version contains in-frame clones alone and is incomplete. The repertoire holds 450,000 to 500,000 clones, with 65% to 85% as singletons. The unsorted samples took tens of millions of PBMCs to get genomic DNA.

The rearrangement links TRBV19 to TRBJ2-7; D is uncertain. The sequencing sample was made of PBMCs. The source is a woman between 40 and 50 years old in good health. Some clones in this sample may be carry-over from other donors' samples. In DNA, the CDR3 is TGTGCCAGCTCTACCGTGGGCCGAGCCTACGAGCAGTACTTC. Protein sequence: CASSTVGRAYEQYF.